Listed here are 26 T cell receptor beta chains from one sample, sequenced in a study of T cell responses to AZD1222 COVID-19 vaccine. The repertoire was sequenced with immunoSEQ multiplex PCR; TCRdb's copy has only in-frame clones and lacks some. The sample has tens of thousands of clones, around 92% seen once. Sequences were derived from peripheral blood, sampled on day 0 of AZD1222 vaccination. The source is an adult in good health.

Comment on this clone: The same CDR3 also results from other DNA sequences found in this sample. The chain is built from TRBV14 and TRBJ1-1; a possible D gene is TRBD1 (5 bases). The V end lost 1 base, the J end lost 4 bases, and 13 bases lay between the germline ends. CDR3 length: 15 amino acids. Germline CDR1 is SGHDN and CDR2 is FVKESK. CDR3 sequence reads: CASSQVAGGGTEAFF. CDR3 in DNA: TGTGCCAGCAGCCAAGTGGCGGGGGGAGGCACTGAAGCTTTCTTT.

This rearrangement joins TRBV18 to TRBJ1-3, with 7 nucleotides matching TRBD1. The CDR3 length is 16 residues. With V trimmed by 3 bases and J by 2 bases, 7 bases remained unmatched. Germline CDR1 reads KGHSH; CDR2 reads LQKENI. The CDR3 region is CASSPRQGAAGNTIYF. For the CDR3, the DNA is TGTGCCAGCTCACCTAGACAGGGCGCGGCTGGAAACACCATATATTTT. Full variable domain (outside the CDR3, taken from reference TRBV18 and TRBJ1-3): NAGVMQNPRHLVRRRGQEARLRCSPMKGHSHVYWYRQLPEEGLKFMVYLQKENIIDESGMPKERFSAEFPKEGPSILRIQQVVRGDSAAYFCASSPRQGAAGNTIYFGEGSWLTVV.

The J gene is TRBJ2-1, the V gene TRBV19, with 11 bases fitting TRBD2. Germline V gene sequence: CDR1 LNHDA, CDR2 SQIVND (reference sequence). The CDR3 spans 15 residues. Trimming at V came to 1 base and at J to 8 bases, leaving 4 bases not matched to a gene. The CDR3, as DNA: TGTGCCAGTAGTATAGGGACTAGCGGGTACGATGAGCAGTTCTTC. Translating it yields CASSIGTSGYDEQFF.

The chain has TRBV7-9 and TRBJ1-1, with a tentative D call TRBD1 (5 bases). Deletions cut 0 bases from V and 1 base from J, with 6 bases between. CDR3 length: 14 amino acids. Germline V gives CDR1 SEHNR, CDR2 FQNEAQ (reference sequence). The chain's CDR3 is CASSLAQGNTEAFF. The CDR3 DNA reads as TGTGCCAGCAGCTTAGCCCAGGGGAACACTGAAGCTTTCTTT.

V gene TRBV6-1 combines with J gene TRBJ2-6; unclear D gene. Germline V gene data show CDR1 as MNHNS and CDR2 as SASEGT. V lost 4 bases and J lost 0, with 10 bases in between. The CDR3 is 16 residues long. The CDR3 region is CASSGQVHSGANVLTF. CDR3 DNA: TGTGCCAGCAGTGGGCAGGTACACTCTGGGGCCAACGTCCTGACTTTC.

The V call is TRBV6-1, the J call TRBJ2-4; 8 bases map to TRBD1. Germline loops: CDR1 MNHNS, CDR2 SASEGT. V lost 3 bases, J lost 2 bases, and 6 bases stayed unmatched. The CDR3 covers 16 residues. The CDR3 region has the DNA TGTGCCAGCAGTGACGATCGACAGGGGACCAAAAACATTCAGTACTTC. Translating gives CASSDDRQGTKNIQYF.

This chain connects TRBV11-2 to TRBJ1-6; TRBD1 matches at 8 bases. V shed 5 bases, J shed 12 bases, and the junction held 6 bases outside the gene matches. The CDR3 has 13 amino acids. CDR1 is SGHAT, CDR2 FQNNGV, per germline. CDR3 protein: CASSQGTGRPLHF. In DNA form, the CDR3 reads TGTGCCAGCAGCCAAGGGACAGGTCGACCCCTCCACTTT. Based on the CDR3 plus reference TRBV11-2 and TRBJ1-6, the full variable domain is EAGVAQSPRYKIIEKRQSVAFWCNPISGHATLYWYQQILGQGPKLLIQFQNNGVVDDSQLPKDRFSAERLKGVDSTLKIQPAKLEDSAVYLCASSQGTGRPLHFGNGTRLTVT.

This chain connects TRBV9 to TRBJ1-2; no clear D. The CDR3 has 14 residues. Germline loops: CDR1 SGDLS, CDR2 YYNGEE. V lost 4 bases, J lost 0 bases, and 10 bases lay in between. CDR3 nucleotides: TGTGCCAGCAGCCCCCGGATCTCTAACTATGGCTACACCTTC. The encoded protein is CASSPRISNYGYTF. The whole variable domain, filled in from reference TRBV9 and TRBJ1-2, reads DSGVTQTPKHLITATGQRVTLRCSPRSGDLSVYWYQQSLDQGLQFLIQYYNGEERAKGNILERFSAQQFPDLHSELNLSSLELGDSALYFCASSPRISNYGYTFGSGTRLTVV.

The chain has TRBV5-1 and TRBJ2-3; D call uncertain. The germline V gene has CDR1 SGHRS and CDR2 YFSETQ. This CDR3 contains 14 residues. V was clipped by 0 bases and J by 0 bases, with 5 bases between them. CDR3 amino acids: CASSLGFSTDTQYF. DNA of the CDR3: TGCGCCAGCAGCTTGGGTTTTAGCACAGATACGCAGTATTTT.

The chain joins TRBV29-1 to TRBJ1-3; maybe TRBD1 (5 bases). Trimming stripped 7 bases from V and 0 bases from J, with 16 bases between. Germline CDR1 is SQVTM and CDR2 is ANQGSEA. CDR3 length: 15 amino acids. CDR3 amino acids: CSGARGWVSGNTIYF. The CDR3 DNA reads TGCAGCGGGGCTCGGGGGTGGGTCTCTGGAAACACCATATATTTT. Full variable domain (missing parts from reference TRBV29-1 and TRBJ1-3): SAVISQKPSRDICQRGTSLTIQCQVDSQVTMMFWYRQQPGQSLTLIATANQGSEATYESGFVIDKFPISRPNLTFSTLTVSNMSPEDSSIYLCSGARGWVSGNTIYFGEGSWLTVV.

The chain joins TRBV6-1 to TRBJ2-1; 10 positions match TRBD1. J lost 8 bases, V lost 2 bases, and 9 bases had no gene match. Germline V gene lookup returns CDR1 MNHNS and CDR2 SASEGT. This CDR3 contains 16 residues. The CDR3 region has the DNA TGTGCCAGCAGTGAACTTAGGGGACAGGGGTTTGATGAGCAGTTCTTC. Its translation is CASSELRGQGFDEQFF.

In DNA, the CDR3 is TGTGCCAGCAGCCTAACAGGACTAGCGGGAGGTTACAATGAGCAGTTCTTC. Encoded protein: CASSLTGLAGGYNEQFF. V gene TRBV13 combines with J gene TRBJ2-1, with 14 nucleotides matching TRBD2. V was pared by 5 bases and J by 4 bases, with 7 bases of the junction left unmatched. This CDR3 region has 17 residues. Germline CDR1 reads PRHDT; CDR2 reads FYEKMQ (reference sequence).

The V and J genes are TRBV30 and TRBJ2-7; TRBD1 matches at 10 bases. The CDR3 runs to 13 residues. Germline loops: CDR1 GTSNPN, CDR2 SVGIG (reference sequence). V dropped 3 bases and J dropped 6; count of bases not matched to a gene: 5. CDR3 in amino acids: CAWRTGGTSEQYF. The CDR3 DNA sequence: TGTGCCTGGAGGACAGGGGGCACCTCCGAGCAGTACTTC.

This rearrangement joins TRBV5-1 to TRBJ2-6; D ambiguous. V lost 1 base to trimming and J lost 0 bases, with 17 bases between them. The CDR3 sequence is 19 residues long. Germline V gene sequence: CDR1 SGHRS, CDR2 YFSETQ. The CDR3 sequence: CASSLQALQSVSGANVLTF. The CDR3 nucleotides read TGCGCCAGCAGCTTGCAAGCCCTTCAGAGTGTCTCTGGGGCCAACGTCCTGACTTTC.

This clone has a handful of counts. The J gene is TRBJ1-6, the V gene TRBV10-3; unclear D gene. Germline lookup yields CDR1 ENHRY and CDR2 SYGVKD. V lost 3 bases and J lost 3, with 6 bases in between. CDR3 length equals 14 residues. The CDR3 protein is CAISDLGYNSPLHF. CDR3 bases: TGTGCCATCAGTGACCTGGGCTATAATTCACCCCTCCACTTT.

The chain uses TRBV9 and TRBJ1-6; 9 bases map to TRBD1. Germline V gives CDR1 SGDLS, CDR2 YYNGEE. CDR3 size: 15 residues. Trimming cost V 4 bases and J 10 bases; bases outside gene matches: 9. CDR3 residues: CASSPGQGRGSPLHF. The CDR3 DNA sequence: TGTGCCAGCAGCCCTGGACAGGGGCGGGGGTCACCCCTCCACTTT. Complete variable domain (other parts from reference TRBV9 and TRBJ1-6): DSGVTQTPKHLITATGQRVTLRCSPRSGDLSVYWYQQSLDQGLQFLIQYYNGEERAKGNILERFSAQQFPDLHSELNLSSLELGDSALYFCASSPGQGRGSPLHFGNGTRLTVT.

V is TRBV6-5 and J is TRBJ1-1, with D maybe TRBD1 (6 bases). Trimming removed 2 bases from V and 6 bases from J, with 10 bases in between. The germline gives CDR1 MNHEY, CDR2 SVGAGI. The CDR3 is 13 amino acids. The DNA for the CDR3 is TGTGCCAGCAGTTACCAGGGGTATTCTGAAGCTTTCTTT. Its protein is CASSYQGYSEAFF.

The chain employs TRBV11-3 and TRBJ2-1; TRBD2 aligns across 11 bases. The germline CDR1 and CDR2 sequences are SGHNT and YENEEA. There are 15 residues in the CDR3. J gave up 9 bases and V 5 bases, and 9 bases lay outside the gene matches. CDR3 in amino acids: CASSPTSGSSPEQFF. Written as DNA, the CDR3 is TGTGCCAGCAGCCCAACTAGCGGGAGTTCCCCTGAGCAGTTCTTC.

The J gene is TRBJ1-4, the V gene TRBV7-8; the D gene is possibly TRBD1 (6 bases). Trimming removed 1 base from V and 7 bases from J, with 10 bases in between. Germline V gene lookup returns CDR1 SGHVS and CDR2 FQNEAQ. The CDR3 extends over 14 amino acids. The CDR3 is CASSLVRGSEKLFF. Here the CDR3 DNA reads TGTGCCAGCAGCTTAGTCAGGGGAAGTGAAAAACTGTTTTTT. The whole variable domain, filled in from reference TRBV7-8 and TRBJ1-4, reads GAGVSQSPRYKVAKRGQDVALRCDPISGHVSLFWYQQALGQGPEFLTYFQNEAQLDKSGLPSDRFFAERPEGSVSTLKIQRTQQEDSAVYLCASSLVRGSEKLFFGSGTQLSVL.

The chain joins TRBV6-5 to TRBJ2-7, with unresolved D. V shed 7 bases and J shed 3 bases, with 13 bases lying between them. CDR1 and CDR2 from the germline V gene are MNHEY and SVGAGI. CDR3 length: 13 amino acids. This CDR3 reads CASTRLGIYEQYF. The CDR3 DNA reads TGTGCCAGCACCCGCTTAGGTATCTACGAGCAGTACTTC.

The genes are TRBV28 and TRBJ1-5; D is ambiguous. This CDR3 is built from 15 residues. CDR1 MDHEN and CDR2 SYDVKM come from the germline V gene. V was pared by 2 bases and J by 1 base, with 9 bases between. CDR3 sequence: CASSLRAGSNQPQHF. The CDR3 DNA follows: TGTGCCAGCAGTTTAAGGGCGGGGAGCAATCAGCCCCAGCATTTT.

CDR3 bases: TGCGCCAGCAGCCAAGAAACGTCAGCGGGAGTCAGGACAGATACGCAGTATTTT. Translating it yields CASSQETSAGVRTDTQYF. The J gene is TRBJ2-3, the V gene TRBV4-3, with 8 nucleotides matching TRBD2. V lost 0 bases to trimming and J lost 3 bases; unmatched junction nucleotides: 11. Germline-derived CDR1 and CDR2 are LGHNA and YSLEER. CDR3 length: 18 amino acids.

The gene calls are TRBV18 and TRBJ1-1, with unresolved D. Trimming took 2 bases from V and 3 from J, leaving 19 bases between them. The CDR3 sequence is 17 residues long. Germline values: CDR1 KGHSH, CDR2 LQKENI. In nucleotides, the CDR3 is TGTGCCAGCTCACCATCAAACCGTAGGGTTCAGGACACTGAAGCTTTCTTT. Protein sequence: CASSPSNRRVQDTEAFF. Using reference TRBV18 and TRBJ1-1 for the parts outside the CDR3, the full variable domain is NAGVMQNPRHLVRRRGQEARLRCSPMKGHSHVYWYRQLPEEGLKFMVYLQKENIIDESGMPKERFSAEFPKEGPSILRIQQVVRGDSAAYFCASSPSNRRVQDTEAFFGQGTRLTVV.

The chain links TRBV15 to TRBJ1-1; D unresolved. The V end was cut by 0 bases, the J end by 4 bases, with 12 bases between. The CDR3 totals 15 residues. In germline, CDR1 is LNHNV, CDR2 YYDKDF (reference sequence). As DNA, the CDR3 is TGTGCCACCAGCAGAGATCGCGGGGTAGGCACTGAAGCTTTCTTT. Its protein product is CATSRDRGVGTEAFF.

This rearrangement joins TRBV7-9 to TRBJ2-3; the D is unclear. CDR3 length equals 16 residues. Trimming left V 4 bases short and J 0 bases short, with 14 bases between. Per the germline V gene, CDR1 is SEHNR and CDR2 is FQNEAQ (reference sequence). CDR3 coding DNA: TGTGCCAGCAGCTACCCCCGCAGGTACAGCACAGATACGCAGTATTTT. It encodes CASSYPRRYSTDTQYF.

The chain employs TRBV5-1 and TRBJ1-5; a possible D gene is TRBD1 (6 bases). Germline CDR1 and CDR2: SGHRS and YFSETQ. This CDR3 has 14 amino acids. The V gene lost 0 bases and the J gene lost 6 bases, with 10 bases spanning the gap. CDR3: CASSLVTGTQPQHF. The CDR3 DNA is TGCGCCAGCAGCTTGGTAACAGGGACTCAGCCCCAGCATTTT.